A single sample is the source of the 7 T cell receptor beta chains below, sequenced in a study of T cell repertoires in cytomegalovirus infection. These TCRs' antigens remain unknown. MiXCR, applied by TCRdb to the reads, yields one record per CDR3 protein. Seen here are about 220,000 distinct CDR3 sequences, roughly two fifths observed once, and the top ten hold around 60%. The sequenced sample was CD8+ T cells from cultured PBMCs, obtained from culture after CMV antigen stimulation. These receptors were obtained from a human donor in good health (CMV status not recorded). Some clones in this sample may be carry-over from other donors' samples.

The rearrangement links TRBV9 to TRBJ2-1; no clear D. In germline, CDR1 is SGDLS, CDR2 YYNGEE. V dropped 4 bases and J dropped 3 bases, with 14 bases sitting between them. The CDR3 extends over 15 amino acids. The DNA for the CDR3 is TGTGCCAGCAGCCCTAGACAAGGGCACTACAATGAGCAGTTCTTC. Protein: CASSPRQGHYNEQFF.

In this sample, this clonotype turned up a few times. The rearrangement joins TRBV7-2 to TRBJ2-1, with D unclear. CDR1 is SGHTA and CDR2 is FQGNSA in the germline V gene. This CDR3 contains 12 residues. V dropped 6 bases and J dropped 5 bases, with 8 bases sitting between them. The CDR3 loop is CASRTPHNEQFF. The CDR3 coding sequence is TGTGCCAGCAGGACCCCCCACAATGAGCAGTTCTTC.

The chain uses TRBV6-5 and TRBJ1-1; D is ambiguous. The length of the CDR3 is 13 residues. Germline values: CDR1 MNHEY, CDR2 SVGAGI. V gave up 3 bases and J gave up 1 base, with 6 bases separating them. The CDR3 here is CASSYYGNTEAFF. The CDR3 DNA is TGTGCCAGCAGTTATTATGGGAACACTGAAGCTTTCTTT.

The chain is built from TRBV7-4 and TRBJ2-7, with D maybe TRBD1 (5 bases). The CDR3 totals 14 residues. Trimming pared 5 bases from V and 4 bases from J, leaving 15 bases between. Germline V lookup: CDR1 SGHVT, CDR2 SQSDAQ. Written as DNA, the CDR3 is TGTGCCAGCAGCGTGCAGGGATCTCTGTACGAGCAGTACTTC. The encoded protein is CASSVQGSLYEQYF.

The chain is built from TRBV7-3 and TRBJ2-2; 10 nucleotides agree with TRBD2. Germline CDR1 SGHTA, CDR2 FQGTGA. Germline trimming cut 4 bases from V and 3 bases from J; bases unmatched to any gene: 5. This CDR3 is 16 amino acids long. The CDR3 is CASSSTSGEDTGELFF. Here the CDR3 DNA reads TGTGCCAGCAGCTCAACTAGCGGGGAAGACACCGGGGAGCTGTTTTTT.

The V gene is TRBV12-3 or TRBV12-4, the J gene TRBJ2-1, with 14 bases matching TRBD2. The CDR3 totals 18 residues. V trimming: 3 bases; J trimming: 7 bases; junction bases outside the gene matches: 11. The CDR3: CASSLLEGLAGVENEQFF. DNA for the CDR3: TGTGCCAGCAGTTTGCTTGAGGGACTAGCGGGAGTCGAAAATGAGCAGTTCTTC.

The chain employs TRBV11-2 and TRBJ2-1, with D possibly called TRBD1 or TRBD2 (5 bases each). V was shortened by 5 bases and J by 6 bases, with 20 bases between the two germline ends. This CDR3 is 16 amino acids long. In germline, CDR1 is SGHAT, CDR2 FQNNGV. Here the CDR3 reads CASSPGPRTLGNEQFF. The CDR3 nucleotides read TGTGCCAGCAGCCCGGGACCCCGAACCCTGGGCAATGAGCAGTTCTTC. The full variable domain, its missing parts supplied by reference TRBV11-2 and TRBJ2-1, is EAGVAQSPRYKIIEKRQSVAFWCNPISGHATLYWYQQILGQGPKLLIQFQNNGVVDDSQLPKDRFSAERLKGVDSTLKIQPAKLEDSAVYLCASSPGPRTLGNEQFFGPGTRLTVL.